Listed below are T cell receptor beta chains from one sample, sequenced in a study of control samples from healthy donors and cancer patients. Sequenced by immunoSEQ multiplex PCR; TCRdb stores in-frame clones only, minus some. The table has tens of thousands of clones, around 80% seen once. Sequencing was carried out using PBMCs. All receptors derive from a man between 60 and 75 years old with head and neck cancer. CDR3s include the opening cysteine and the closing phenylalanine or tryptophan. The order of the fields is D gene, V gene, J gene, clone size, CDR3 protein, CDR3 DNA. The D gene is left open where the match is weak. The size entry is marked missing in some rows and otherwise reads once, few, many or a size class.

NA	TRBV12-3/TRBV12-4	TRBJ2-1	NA	CASSLALREQFF	TGTGCCAGCAGTTTAGCGCTGCGGGAGCAGTTCTTC
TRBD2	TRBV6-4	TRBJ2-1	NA	CASSGTSNNEQFF	TGTGCCAGCAGTGGGACTAGCAACAATGAGCAGTTCTTC
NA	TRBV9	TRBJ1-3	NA	CASSVGAFGNTIYF	TGTGCCAGCAGCGTCGGGGCCTTCGGAAACACCATATATTTT
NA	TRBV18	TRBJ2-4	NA	CASSQDSLANIQYF	TGTGCCAGCTCACAAGACTCCCTCGCCAACATTCAGTACTTC
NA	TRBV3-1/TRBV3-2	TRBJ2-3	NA	CASSQEPWGGTDTQYF	TGTGCCAGCAGCCAAGAACCCTGGGGAGGCACAGATACGCAGTATTTT
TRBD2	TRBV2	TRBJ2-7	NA	CASSEGREWNEQYF	TGTGCCAGCAGTGAGGGGCGGGAGTGGAACGAGCAGTACTTC
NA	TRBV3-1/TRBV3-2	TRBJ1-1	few	CASSQVGGTEAFF	TGTGCCAGCAGCCAGGTCGGGGGGACTGAAGCTTTCTTT
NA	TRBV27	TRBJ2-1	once	CANSPLRADNEQFF	TGTGCCAACAGTCCCCTCCGGGCCGACAATGAGCAGTTCTTC
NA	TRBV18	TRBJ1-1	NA	CASLMVGRNTEAFF	TGTGCCAGCCTGATGGTGGGGCGGAACACTGAAGCTTTCTTT
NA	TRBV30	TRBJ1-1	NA	CAWGLMNTEAFF	TGTGCCTGGGGACTTATGAACACTGAAGCTTTCTTT
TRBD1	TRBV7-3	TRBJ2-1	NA	CASSLQPGDRYNEQFF	TGTGCCAGCAGCTTGCAGCCCGGGGACAGATACAATGAGCAGTTCTTC
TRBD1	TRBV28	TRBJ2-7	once	CASSPRGTGVGEQYF	TGTGCCAGCAGTCCGCGGGGGACAGGGGTGGGGGAGCAGTACTTC
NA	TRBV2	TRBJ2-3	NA	CASRADGMGTDTQYF	TGTGCCAGCAGAGCGGACGGGATGGGCACAGATACGCAGTATTTT
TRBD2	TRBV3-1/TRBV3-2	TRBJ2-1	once	CASGLAGANEQFF	TGTGCCAGCGGACTAGCGGGAGCAAATGAGCAGTTCTTC
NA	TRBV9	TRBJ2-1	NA	CASSALTYNEQFF	TGTGCCAGCAGCGCTCTGACCTACAATGAGCAGTTCTTC
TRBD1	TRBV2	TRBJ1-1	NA	CASSGGLGQAGDEAFF	TGTGCCAGCAGTGGGGGTCTGGGACAGGCAGGGGATGAAGCTTTCTTT
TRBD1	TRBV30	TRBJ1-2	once	CAWSVKGALSYTF	TGTGCCTGGAGTGTAAAGGGGGCGCTGAGCTACACCTTC
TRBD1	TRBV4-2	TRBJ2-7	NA	CASSQPPRGGQGVGEQYF	TGTGCCAGCAGCCAACCCCCCAGGGGGGGACAGGGGGTGGGGGAGCAGTACTTC